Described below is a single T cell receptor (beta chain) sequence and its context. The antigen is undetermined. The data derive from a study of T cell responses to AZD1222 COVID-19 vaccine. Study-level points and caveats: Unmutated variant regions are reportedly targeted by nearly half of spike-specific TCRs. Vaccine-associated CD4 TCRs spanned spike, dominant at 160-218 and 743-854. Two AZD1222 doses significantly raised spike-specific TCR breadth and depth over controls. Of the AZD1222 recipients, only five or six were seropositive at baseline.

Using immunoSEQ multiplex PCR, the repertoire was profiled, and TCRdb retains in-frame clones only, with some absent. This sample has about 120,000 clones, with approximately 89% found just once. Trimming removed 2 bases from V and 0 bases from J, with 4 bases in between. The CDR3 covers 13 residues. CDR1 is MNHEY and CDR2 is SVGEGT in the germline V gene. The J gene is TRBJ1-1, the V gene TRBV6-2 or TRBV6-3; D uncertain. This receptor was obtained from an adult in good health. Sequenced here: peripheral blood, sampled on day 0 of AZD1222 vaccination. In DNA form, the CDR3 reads TGTGCCAGCAGTTACAGATTGAACACTGAAGCTTTCTTT. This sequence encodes CASSYRLNTEAFF.